This TCR beta chain was observed in a study of Ad26.COV2.S vaccination and SARS-CoV-2 variants. About the research overall: As a participant in COV1001, the donor was in the Ad26.COV2.S trial arm.

As to this clone: The antigen is not known.

Sequenced by immunoSEQ multiplex PCR; TCRdb stores in-frame clones only, minus some. The table includes just over 350,000 clones, roughly 84% detected once. From germline, CDR1 is SGHDT and CDR2 YYEEEE. Trimming left V 7 bases short and J 4 bases short, with 21 bases between. This CDR3 is 15 amino acids long. Whole-study findings and limits: An underestimation of total T cell responses may have resulted from the TCR breadth and depth analyses.

Treatment of the sample: 15 to 20 received Ad26.COV2.S at low or high dose, single or two shots; roughly five received placebo; per-sample allocation not given. All samples were drawn on day 63, counting from the first vaccine or placebo injection. This receptor was obtained from a person between 18 and 60 years old who received the Ad26.COV2.S COVID-19 vaccine or a placebo. Specimen: peripheral blood, collected in a trial of Ad26.COV2.S vaccine versus placebo. The V call is TRBV5-6, the J call TRBJ2-7, with D maybe TRBD2 (7 bases). CDR3 sequence: CASLHPGGRRYEQYF. The CDR3 DNA is TGTGCCAGCCTTCACCCGGGGGGCCGTAGGTACGAGCAGTACTTC.